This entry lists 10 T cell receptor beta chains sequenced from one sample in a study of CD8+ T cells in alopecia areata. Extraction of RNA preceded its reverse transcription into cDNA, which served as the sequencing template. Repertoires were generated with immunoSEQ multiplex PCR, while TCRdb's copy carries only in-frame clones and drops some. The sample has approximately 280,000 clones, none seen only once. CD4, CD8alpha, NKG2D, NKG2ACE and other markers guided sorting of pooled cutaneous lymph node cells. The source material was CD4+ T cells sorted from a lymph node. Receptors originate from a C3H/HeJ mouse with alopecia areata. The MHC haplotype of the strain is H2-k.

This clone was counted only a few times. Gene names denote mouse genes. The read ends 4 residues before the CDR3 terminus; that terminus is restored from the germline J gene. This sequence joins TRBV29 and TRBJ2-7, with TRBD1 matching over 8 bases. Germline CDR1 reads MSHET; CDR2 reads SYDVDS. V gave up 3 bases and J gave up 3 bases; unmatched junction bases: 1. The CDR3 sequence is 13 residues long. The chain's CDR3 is CASSLTGDYEQYF. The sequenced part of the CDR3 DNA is TGTGCTAGCAGTTTGACAGGGGACTAT.

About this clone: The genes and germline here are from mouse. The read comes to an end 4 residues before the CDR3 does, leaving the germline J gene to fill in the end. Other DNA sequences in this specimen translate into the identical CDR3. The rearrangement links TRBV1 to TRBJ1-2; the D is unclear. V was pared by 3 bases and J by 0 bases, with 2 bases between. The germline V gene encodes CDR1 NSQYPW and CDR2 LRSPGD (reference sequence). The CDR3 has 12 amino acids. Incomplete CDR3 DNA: TGCACCTGCAGTGCTGCAAACTCC. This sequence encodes CTCSAANS. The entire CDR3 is CTCSAANSDYTF.

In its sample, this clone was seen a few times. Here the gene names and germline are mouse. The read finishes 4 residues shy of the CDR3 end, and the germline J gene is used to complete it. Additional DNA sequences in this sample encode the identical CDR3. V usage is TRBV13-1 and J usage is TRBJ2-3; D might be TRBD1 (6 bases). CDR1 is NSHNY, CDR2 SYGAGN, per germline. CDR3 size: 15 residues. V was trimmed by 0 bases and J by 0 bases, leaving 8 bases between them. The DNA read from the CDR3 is TGTGCCAGCAGTGATGCAGGGGCTAGTGCAGAA. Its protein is CASSDAGASAE. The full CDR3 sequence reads CASSDAGASAETLYF.

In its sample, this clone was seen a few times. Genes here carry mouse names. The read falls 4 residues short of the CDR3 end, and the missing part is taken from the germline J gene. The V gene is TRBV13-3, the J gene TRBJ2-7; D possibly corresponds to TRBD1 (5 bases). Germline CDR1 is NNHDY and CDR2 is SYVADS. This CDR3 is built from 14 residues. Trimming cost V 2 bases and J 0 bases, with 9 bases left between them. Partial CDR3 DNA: TGTGCCAGCAGTGACAGGGTCCTCTCCTAT. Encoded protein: CASSDRVLSY. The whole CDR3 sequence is CASSDRVLSYEQYF.

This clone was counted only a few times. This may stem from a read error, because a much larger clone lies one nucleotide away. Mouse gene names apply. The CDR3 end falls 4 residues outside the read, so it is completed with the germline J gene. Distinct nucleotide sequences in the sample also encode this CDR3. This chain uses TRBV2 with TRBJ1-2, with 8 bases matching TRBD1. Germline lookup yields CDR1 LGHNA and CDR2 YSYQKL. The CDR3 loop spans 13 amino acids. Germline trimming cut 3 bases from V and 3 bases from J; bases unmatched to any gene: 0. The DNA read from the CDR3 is TGTGCCAGCAGCCAGACAGGGGACTCC. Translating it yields CASSQTGDS. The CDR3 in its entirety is CASSQTGDSDYTF.

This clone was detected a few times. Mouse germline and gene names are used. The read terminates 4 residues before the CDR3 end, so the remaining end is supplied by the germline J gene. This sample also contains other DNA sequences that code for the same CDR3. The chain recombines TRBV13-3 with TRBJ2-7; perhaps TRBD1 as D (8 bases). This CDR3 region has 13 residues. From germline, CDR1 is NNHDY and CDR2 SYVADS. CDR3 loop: CASSETGGDEQYF. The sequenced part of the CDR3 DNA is TGTGCCAGCAGTGAAACAGGGGGGGAT.

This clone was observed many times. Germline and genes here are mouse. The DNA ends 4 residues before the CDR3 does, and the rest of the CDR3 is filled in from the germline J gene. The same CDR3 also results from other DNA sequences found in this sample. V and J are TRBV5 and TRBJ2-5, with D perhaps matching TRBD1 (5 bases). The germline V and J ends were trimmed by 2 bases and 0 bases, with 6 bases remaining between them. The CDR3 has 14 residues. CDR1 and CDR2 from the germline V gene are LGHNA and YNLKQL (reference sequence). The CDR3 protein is CASSQQGNQDTQYF. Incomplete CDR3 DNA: TGTGCCAGCAGCCAACAGGGTAACCAAGAC.

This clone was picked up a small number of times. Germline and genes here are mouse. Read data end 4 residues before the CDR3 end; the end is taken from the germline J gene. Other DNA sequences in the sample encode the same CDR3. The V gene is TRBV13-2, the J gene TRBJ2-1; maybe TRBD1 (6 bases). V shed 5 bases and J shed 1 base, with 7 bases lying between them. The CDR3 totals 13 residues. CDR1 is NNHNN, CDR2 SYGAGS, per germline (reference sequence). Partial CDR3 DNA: TGTGCCAGCGGGGGACAAAACTATGCT. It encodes CASGGQNYA. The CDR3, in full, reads CASGGQNYAEQFF.

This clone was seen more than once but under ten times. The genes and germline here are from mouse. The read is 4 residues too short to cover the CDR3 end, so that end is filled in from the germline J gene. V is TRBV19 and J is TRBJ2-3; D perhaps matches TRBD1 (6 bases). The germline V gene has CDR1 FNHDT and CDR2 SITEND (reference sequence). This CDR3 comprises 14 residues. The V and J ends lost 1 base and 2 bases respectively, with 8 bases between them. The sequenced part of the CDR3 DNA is TGTGCCAGCAGTATAAGGGGGATTGCAGAA. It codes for CASSIRGIAE. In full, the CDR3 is CASSIRGIAETLYF.

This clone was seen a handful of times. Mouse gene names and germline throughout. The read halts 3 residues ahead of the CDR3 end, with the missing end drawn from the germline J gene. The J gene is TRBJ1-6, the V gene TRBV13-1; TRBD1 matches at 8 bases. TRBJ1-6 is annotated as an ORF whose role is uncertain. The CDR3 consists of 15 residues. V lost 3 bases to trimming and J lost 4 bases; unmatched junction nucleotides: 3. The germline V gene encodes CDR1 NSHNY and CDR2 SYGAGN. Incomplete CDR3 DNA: TGTGCCAGCAGTGCGGACAGGGTATATAATTCGCCC. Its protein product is CASSADRVYNSP. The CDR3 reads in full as CASSADRVYNSPLYF.